What follows describes a single T cell receptor beta chain. This entry is derived from a study of blood T cell repertoires in COVID-19. Study information: T cells, B-cell-depleted T cells, or PBMCs supplied cDNA or gDNA.

Here immunoSEQ multiplex PCR was the method, and the copy in TCRdb shows in-frame clones only, minus some. This table holds over 250,000 clones, roughly nine tenths found once. This TCR derives from a woman aged 45 to 65 who had recovered from COVID-19. Material for sequencing was PBMCs or T cells enriched from blood (not recorded which).

The CDR3 loop is CASSDAGVLSSYNEQFF. DNA of the CDR3: TGTGCCAGTAGTGACGCGGGAGTACTTTCGTCCTACAATGAGCAGTTCTTC. This chain uses TRBV19 with TRBJ2-1; 7 bases fit TRBD2. The V gene end was trimmed by 5 bases and the J gene end by 1 base; junction bases not matched to a gene: 11. The CDR3 loop spans 17 amino acids. Germline CDR1 reads LNHDA; CDR2 reads SQIVND (reference sequence). Full variable domain (outside the CDR3, taken from reference TRBV19 and TRBJ2-1): DGGITQSPKYLFRKEGQNVTLSCEQNLNHDAMYWYRQDPGQGLRLIYYSQIVNDFQKGDIAEGYSVSREKKESFPLTVTSAQKNPTAFYLCASSDAGVLSSYNEQFFGPGTRLTVL.